This T cell receptor (beta chain) was captured in a study of CD8 T cells in Susac syndrome. Reverse transcription of 0.5 to 1 ug RNA was performed with random hexamers. MiXCR, run by TCRdb on the immunoSEQ multiplex PCR reads, gives a single entry per CDR3 protein. The top ten hold roughly 0.2% of the sample, which has some 57,000 distinct CDR3 sequences, around nine tenths seen once. The study sequenced TCR beta in blood CD8+ and CD4+ T cells. The CD8+ and CD4+ T cells were negatively isolated, with the TEMRA cells enriched by FACS. This CDR3 has 11 residues. V was trimmed by 11 bases and J by 4 bases, leaving 9 bases between them.

The chain combines TRBV12-3 or TRBV12-4 with TRBJ1-3, with D hard to call. The receptor comes from a human donor in good health. The sequenced sample was CD8+ T cells from PBMCs. CDR3 DNA: TGTGCCTCCCAAAGGGGAAACACCATATATTTT. Translation: CASQRGNTIYF.